This T cell receptor (beta chain) emerged from a study of cytomegalovirus exposure and HLA in healthy donors. Study results and limitations: A later analysis found most CMV-associated TCR beta chains apparently HLA-restricted. Later work associated roughly 17,000 TCR beta sequences with HLA alleles at 0.05 false discovery rate.

The CDR3 consists of 16 residues. V lost 4 bases and J lost 8; bases outside the gene matches: 15. CDR1 is GTSNPN, CDR2 SVGIG, per germline (reference sequence). Comments on this clone: Its antigen remains unidentified.

Amplification used 60 Vbeta primers and 13 Jbeta primers. Under the authors' procedure: Later reanalysis found 75 million to 100 million unique TCR beta chains, approximately 11 million of them shared. The repertoire was sequenced with immunoSEQ multiplex PCR; TCRdb's copy has only in-frame clones and lacks some. The V and J calls and the clone size are those of that table, but D and trimming were determined from the DNA. The table has about 120,000 clones, roughly four fifths seen once. Donors showed nominal health when sampled, although they likely had unrecorded immune exposures. The sample comprised PBMCs. The chain combines TRBV30 with TRBJ1-2; 11 nucleotides match TRBD1. This sequence originates from a middle-aged woman in good health and CMV-seropositive. CDR3 DNA sequence: TGTGCCTGGATTGGACCGGGACAGGGGGTTTTTTTAGGCTACACCTTC. Its protein is CAWIGPGQGVFLGYTF.